This TCR beta chain came from a study of cytomegalovirus exposure and HLA in healthy donors. Study-level results: The HLA-A and HLA-B alleles of most subjects were reportedly predicted accurately from TCR beta sequences.

PCR was performed using 60 Vbeta and 13 Jbeta primers. Repertoires were generated with immunoSEQ multiplex PCR, while TCRdb's copy carries only in-frame clones and drops some. Of roughly 130,000 clones listed, less than 80% are singletons. A word on this clone: Its antigen is unidentified.

CDR3 length: 14 residues. V shed 5 bases, J shed 2 bases, and the junction held 6 bases outside the gene matches. Germline V CDR1 and CDR2: SGHVS, FNYEAQ. V gene TRBV7-6 combines with J gene TRBJ2-7, with 7 bases aligning to TRBD1. The origin of this receptor is a man aged 40-55 years in good health and CMV-seropositive. Sequencing was carried out using PBMCs. The DNA for the CDR3 is TGTGCCAGCAGCCCCGGGACAGAAACCTACGAGCAGTACTTC. As protein: CASSPGTETYEQYF.